This T cell receptor (beta chain) appears in the sequencing data of a study of T-cell reconstitution after alpha-beta-depleted transplantation in children. Study results and caveats: Alpha-beta T cells about two months after transplant reportedly derived from several hundred expanded graft clones.

The TCRbeta library was prepared with unique molecular identifiers. TCRdb recomputed calls from the PCR reads with MiXCR, one row per CDR3 protein. Of fewer than 550,000 distinct CDR3 sequences listed, roughly 16% were seen once; the top ten hold 29%. Notes on this clonotype: The antigen is undetermined.

CDR3 length equals 14 residues. Germline-derived CDR1 and CDR2 are KGHSH and LQKENI. The V and J ends lost 3 bases and 4 bases respectively, with 10 bases between them. The material was PBMCs, mostly from graft donor cells, obtained 360 days after TCRalphabeta/CD19-depleted stem cell transplant. V gene TRBV18 combines with J gene TRBJ2-1; TRBD2 might be the D (5 bases). This clonotype was obtained from a boy younger than two who had a stem cell transplant for Wiskott-Aldrich syndrome, so the T cells may come from the graft donor. CDR3 amino acids: CASSPPREYNEQFF. CDR3 DNA sequence: TGTGCCAGCTCACCCCCAAGGGAGTACAATGAGCAGTTCTTC.